This TCR beta chain stems from a study of blood T cell repertoires in COVID-19. Study-level background: Sources were T cells, B-cell-depleted T cells, or PBMCs; the material itself was cDNA or gDNA.

The germline V and J ends were trimmed by 0 bases and 0 bases, with 10 bases remaining between them. Germline V CDR1 and CDR2: SGDLS, YYNGEE. There are 16 residues in the CDR3. Original methodology: Cell counts per sample came from amplifying reference gene primers. Measured with immunoSEQ multiplex PCR; TCRdb has only the in-frame clones, and not every one. That table is the source of V, J and clone size, and D and trimming were worked out from the DNA. The table shows tens of thousands of clones, with around 90% occurring only once. Sequences were obtained from peripheral blood. The origin of this receptor is a woman aged 65 to 85 with active COVID-19. The chain recombines TRBV9 with TRBJ1-3; D ambiguous. The CDR3 DNA sequence: TGTGCCAGCAGCGTAGACGACACCGTCTCTGGAAACACCATATATTTT. Protein sequence: CASSVDDTVSGNTIYF.